What follows describes a single T cell receptor (beta chain). The antigen is unknown. V was clipped by 9 bases and J by 2 bases, with 13 bases between them. The germline V gene has CDR1 SNHLY and CDR2 FYNNEI. The CDR3 runs to 13 residues. Sequenced by immunoSEQ multiplex PCR; TCRdb stores in-frame clones only, minus some. The data contain 35,000 to 45,000 clones, 85% to 95% of them singletons. The sample is drawn from a study of OX40 agonist ivuxolimab in advanced cancers. About the research overall: Dosing consisted of intravenous ivuxolimab at 0.01 to 10 mg/kg every 2 weeks. Dose-escalation patients suffered from hepatocellular carcinoma, melanoma, renal cell or head and neck cancer. Patients with prior anti-PD-1, anti-PD-L1 or anti-CTLA-4 therapy were eligible; 40% had some.

Study-wide points: At doses 0.1 to 3.0 mg/kg, CD4+ and CD8+ clones expanded.

The TCR sequence derives from an adult with an advanced solid tumor such as melanoma, head and neck, liver or kidney cancer. The specimen comprised CD4+ or CD8+ T cells sorted from blood, sampled in a trial of the OX40 agonist ivuxolimab. This chain links TRBV2 with TRBJ1-1; TRBD1 is a possible D gene (5 bases). The CDR3 spells CARRAGRNTEAFF. The CDR3, as DNA: TGTGCCAGAAGGGCAGGGCGTAACACTGAAGCTTTCTTT.